This entry lists 25 T cell receptor beta chains sequenced from one sample in a study of PD-L1 blockade in urothelial cancer. The protocol was immunoSEQ multiplex PCR, while the TCRdb copy is restricted to in-frame clones and leaves out a portion. Among about 120,000 clones listed, 75% to 90% were seen once. Time point indicated: peripheral blood 6 weeks after treatment start. The source material was PBMCs, sampled around atezolizumab (anti-PD-L1) treatment. Receptors originate from a man aged 55-75 years with urothelial cancer.

This sequence joins TRBV7-6 and TRBJ2-3; D is possibly TRBD2 (5 bases). The CDR3 has 14 amino acids. Germline-derived CDR1 and CDR2 are SGHVS and FNYEAQ. V was pared by 5 bases and J by 1 base, with 10 bases between. CDR3 loop: CASSPLGGTDTQYF. The CDR3 region has the DNA TGTGCCAGCAGCCCCCTCGGGGGCACAGATACGCAGTATTTT. The full variable domain, its missing parts supplied by reference TRBV7-6 and TRBJ2-3, is GAGVSQSPRYKVTKRGQDVALRCDPISGHVSLYWYRQALGQGPEFLTYFNYEAQQDKSGLPNDRFSAERPEGSISTLTIQRTEQRDSAMYRCASSPLGGTDTQYFGPGTRLTVL.

The chain is built from TRBV2 and TRBJ1-5; D remains ambiguous. From germline, CDR1 is SNHLY and CDR2 FYNNEI. The CDR3 contains 14 residues. Trimming removed 5 bases from V and 0 bases from J, with 8 bases in between. The CDR3 sequence: CASSPGSSNQPQHF. Written as DNA, the CDR3 is TGTGCCAGCAGTCCAGGTAGTAGCAATCAGCCCCAGCATTTT.

This clone was observed a single time. The V and J genes are TRBV19 and TRBJ2-5; 8 bases align to TRBD2. From germline, CDR1 is LNHDA and CDR2 SQIVND (reference sequence). V was pared by 6 bases and J by 2 bases, with 8 bases of the junction left unmatched. This CDR3 region has 15 residues. CDR3 coding DNA: TGTGCCAGTAGGCTAGCGGGCGCGTCTCAAGAGACCCAGTACTTC. Its translation: CASRLAGASQETQYF.

The rearrangement links TRBV28 to TRBJ1-5, with D perhaps matching TRBD1 (6 bases). The V end lost 6 bases, the J end lost 7 bases, and 19 bases lay between the germline ends. CDR1 is MDHEN, CDR2 SYDVKM, per germline. This CDR3 is 15 amino acids long. This chain's CDR3 is CASSHRAGDDQPQHF. The DNA for the CDR3 is TGTGCCAGCAGCCACAGGGCAGGGGATGACCAGCCCCAGCATTTT. Using reference TRBV28 and TRBJ1-5 for the parts outside the CDR3, the full variable domain is DVKVTQSSRYLVKRTGEKVFLECVQDMDHENMFWYRQDPGLGLRLIYFSYDVKMKEKGDIPEGYSVSREKKERFSLILESASTNQTSMYLCASSHRAGDDQPQHFGDGTRLSIL.

The chain couples TRBV5-1 to TRBJ2-1; TRBD2 agrees at 10 bases. J gave up 8 bases and V 5 bases, and 10 bases lay outside the gene matches. The V gene's germline CDR1 is SGHRS and CDR2 YFSETQ. This CDR3 contains 15 residues. The CDR3 DNA reads TGCGCCAGCAGACCGAAGCGGGGGGGTTACCATGAGCAGTTCTTC. Amino acid sequence: CASRPKRGGYHEQFF.

V and J are TRBV19 and TRBJ2-7; D may be TRBD1 (5 bases). The V gene's germline CDR1 is LNHDA and CDR2 SQIVND (reference sequence). The V gene lost 1 base and the J gene lost 2 bases, with 15 bases spanning the gap. The CDR3 length is 16 residues. The CDR3 region has the DNA TGTGCCAGTAGTATAGGTCTCGACAGCACTACCTACGAGCAGTACTTC. Protein product: CASSIGLDSTTYEQYF.

The rearrangement uses TRBV5-1 and TRBJ2-1; 7 bases agree with TRBD2. The CDR3 has 14 residues. Germline V CDR1 and CDR2: SGHRS, YFSETQ. V lost 3 bases, J lost 8 bases, and 8 bases stayed unmatched. In DNA form, the CDR3 reads TGCGCCAGCAGCTCGGGACTACTCTCGGATGAGCAGTTCTTC. Encoded protein: CASSSGLLSDEQFF.

CDR3 amino acids: CASSIGTGESTKQYF. The CDR3 nucleotides are TGTGCCAGTAGTATCGGGACAGGAGAATCTACGAAGCAGTACTTC. The chain joins TRBV19 to TRBJ2-7; 8 nucleotides align to TRBD1. Germline CDR1 LNHDA, CDR2 SQIVND (reference sequence). This CDR3 has 15 residues. With V trimmed by 3 bases and J by 8 bases, 12 bases remained unmatched. The full variable domain, in which reference TRBV19 and TRBJ2-7 provide the parts outside the CDR3, is DGGITQSPKYLFRKEGQNVTLSCEQNLNHDAMYWYRQDPGQGLRLIYYSQIVNDFQKGDIAEGYSVSREKKESFPLTVTSAQKNPTAFYLCASSIGTGESTKQYFGPGTRLTVT.

The chain has TRBV6-6 and TRBJ2-7, with TRBD1 as a possible D gene (5 bases). The germline V gene encodes CDR1 MNHNY and CDR2 SVGAGI (reference sequence). V was pared by 6 bases and J by 4 bases, with 19 bases between. The CDR3 is 15 residues long. The CDR3 region has the DNA TGTGCCAGCAGCAACCCGCTCAGGGTTTGGTACGAGCAGTACTTC. As protein: CASSNPLRVWYEQYF.

V gene TRBV29-1 combines with J gene TRBJ1-3; D gene ambiguous. Germline CDR1 is SQVTM and CDR2 is ANQGSEA. Trimming took 4 bases from V and 8 from J, leaving 9 bases between them. The CDR3 has 11 amino acids. Written as DNA, the CDR3 is TGCAGCGTTGCAAACACCGACACCATATATTTT. Residues: CSVANTDTIYF. The variable domain in full, completed from reference TRBV29-1 and TRBJ1-3, reads SAVISQKPSRDICQRGTSLTIQCQVDSQVTMMFWYRQQPGQSLTLIATANQGSEATYESGFVIDKFPISRPNLTFSTLTVSNMSPEDSSIYLCSVANTDTIYFGEGSWLTVV.

This chain uses TRBV30 with TRBJ1-1; 8 bases map to TRBD1. V was clipped by 5 bases and J by 4 bases; unmatched bases: 9. The CDR3 covers 14 residues. CDR1 is GTSNPN and CDR2 is SVGIG in the germline V gene (reference sequence). CDR3 loop: CAWDRTGSGTEAFF. CDR3 DNA: TGTGCCTGGGACAGGACAGGGTCCGGCACTGAAGCTTTCTTT.

The genes are TRBV9 and TRBJ1-3, with D possibly matching TRBD1 (6 bases). The V gene lost 3 bases and the J gene lost 4 bases, with 14 bases spanning the gap. The CDR3 has 15 residues. Germline loops: CDR1 SGDLS, CDR2 YYNGEE. The CDR3 sequence: CASSAPQGAGNTIYF. In nucleotides, the CDR3 is TGTGCCAGCAGCGCACCACAGGGAGCAGGAAACACCATATATTTT.

V and J are TRBV6-1 and TRBJ1-2; no clear D gene. Germline V gene lookup returns CDR1 MNHNS and CDR2 SASEGT. Trimming took 5 bases from V and 7 from J, leaving 14 bases between them. The CDR3 loop spans 13 amino acids. The CDR3 bases are TGTGCCAGCAGTTTTTCCTACGGCGGTGGCTACACCTTC. This encodes CASSFSYGGGYTF.

The CDR3 sequence is CASSPFRGEQYF. CDR3 bases: TGTGCCAGCTCACCCTTCAGGGGAGAGCAGTACTTC. This chain links TRBV18 with TRBJ2-7; D may be TRBD1 (6 bases). The CDR3 has 12 residues. V dropped 3 bases and J dropped 7 bases, with 10 bases sitting between them. Germline CDR1 KGHSH, CDR2 LQKENI. Full variable domain (missing parts from reference TRBV18 and TRBJ2-7): NAGVMQNPRHLVRRRGQEARLRCSPMKGHSHVYWYRQLPEEGLKFMVYLQKENIIDESGMPKERFSAEFPKEGPSILRIQQVVRGDSAAYFCASSPFRGEQYFGPGTRLTVT.

DNA of the CDR3: TGTGCCAGCAGCTTGGAAGTGACTAGCGGGAACGATGAGCAGTTCTTC. Protein sequence: CASSLEVTSGNDEQFF. The J gene is TRBJ2-1, the V gene TRBV5-4, with 11 nucleotides matching TRBD2. Germline lookup yields CDR1 SGHNT and CDR2 YYREEE (reference sequence). The V segment lost 0 bases and the J segment 8 bases; nucleotides outside the gene matches: 7. This CDR3 is 16 amino acids long. Full variable domain (missing parts from reference TRBV5-4 and TRBJ2-1): ETGVTQSPTHLIKTRGQQVTLRCSSQSGHNTVSWYQQALGQGPQFIFQYYREEENGRGNFPPRFSGLQFPNYSSELNVNALELDDSALYLCASSLEVTSGNDEQFFGPGTRLTVL.

J is TRBJ2-7 and V is TRBV27; 9 nucleotides align to TRBD2. The CDR3 sequence is 15 residues long. Germline V gene sequence: CDR1 MNHEY, CDR2 SMNVEV (reference sequence). The junction had 8 bases not matched to a gene; V was cut back by 4 bases and J by 4 bases. CDR3 DNA: TGTGCCAGCAGTTCGCTGGGAGCGGGAGGTTACGAGCAGTACTTC. Protein sequence: CASSSLGAGGYEQYF.

The chain combines TRBV6-5 with TRBJ1-3, with 8 bases matching TRBD1. The germline V gene has CDR1 MNHEY and CDR2 SVGAGI. The CDR3 has 16 amino acids. V lost 4 bases to trimming and J lost 4 bases; unmatched junction nucleotides: 9. This CDR3 reads CASSSTGAAKGNTIYF. In nucleotides, the CDR3 is TGTGCCAGCAGTTCGACAGGGGCTGCGAAAGGAAACACCATATATTTT.

The V call is TRBV28, the J call TRBJ2-3; D is perhaps TRBD2 (5 bases). The CDR3 contains 11 residues. V was trimmed by 5 bases and J by 11 bases, leaving 11 bases between them. The V gene's germline CDR1 is MDHEN and CDR2 SYDVKM. Written as DNA, the CDR3 is TGTGCCAGCAGTCGAGGGCTCGGGCAGTATTTT. Its translation is CASSRGLGQYF.

This chain joins TRBV27 and TRBJ1-1, with 10 positions matching TRBD1. Germline V CDR1 and CDR2: MNHEY, SMNVEV (reference sequence). The CDR3 runs to 16 residues. The V and J ends lost 5 bases and 4 bases, in that order; junction bases with no gene match: 10. The DNA for the CDR3 is TGTGCCAGCAGTCCCTTGACAGGGGGCTTGGGCACTGAAGCTTTCTTT. It codes for CASSPLTGGLGTEAFF.

This chain uses TRBV2 with TRBJ1-1; the D gene is possibly TRBD1 (5 bases). The CDR3 runs 14 residues. V was shortened by 6 bases and J by 5 bases, with 16 bases between the two germline ends. Germline lookup yields CDR1 SNHLY and CDR2 FYNNEI. The CDR3 reads CASRKGLSGTEAFF. DNA for the CDR3: TGTGCCAGCAGGAAGGGACTATCTGGGACTGAAGCTTTCTTT. Complete variable domain (other parts from reference TRBV2 and TRBJ1-1): EPEVTQTPSHQVTQMGQEVILRCVPISNHLYFYWYRQILGQKVEFLVSFYNNEISEKSEIFDDQFSVERPDGSNFTLKIRSTKLEDSAMYFCASRKGLSGTEAFFGQGTRLTVV.

This chain's CDR3 is CASSPDRGTKNIQYF. CDR3 nucleotides: TGTGCCAGCTCACCGGACAGGGGAACCAAAAACATTCAGTACTTC. This chain joins TRBV18 and TRBJ2-4, with TRBD1 matching over 9 bases. The germline CDR1 and CDR2 sequences are KGHSH and LQKENI. V lost 3 bases, J lost 2 bases, and 2 bases stayed unmatched. The CDR3 extends over 15 amino acids.

The chain recombines TRBV20-1 with TRBJ2-1, with D hard to call. Germline V gives CDR1 DFQATT, CDR2 SNEGSKA (reference sequence). The CDR3 is 11 residues long. With 3 bases removed from V and 14 bases from J, the gap between germline ends came to 14 bases. CDR3 residues: CSAREQSFEFF. In DNA, the CDR3 is TGCAGTGCTAGGGAACAGTCTTTTGAGTTCTTC.

V usage is TRBV28 and J usage is TRBJ1-1, with D possibly matching TRBD1 (6 bases). CDR3 length: 15 amino acids. The germline CDR1 and CDR2 sequences are MDHEN and SYDVKM. Trimming removed 4 bases at V and 1 base at J, with 13 bases between. The DNA for the CDR3 is TGTGCCAGCAGTTCTCCGGGACACCCGAACACTGAAGCTTTCTTT. Amino acids: CASSSPGHPNTEAFF.

The genes are TRBV15 and TRBJ1-4; no clear D. Germline V gives CDR1 LNHNV, CDR2 YYDKDF (reference sequence). Trimming shortened V by 0 bases and J by 6 bases, and 14 bases separated the two germline ends. This CDR3 has 16 amino acids. CDR3 loop: CATSRDRAGIDEKLFF. The CDR3 region has the DNA TGTGCCACCAGCAGAGATAGGGCGGGAATAGATGAAAAACTGTTTTTT.

The chain links TRBV6-5 to TRBJ2-5; TRBD1 matches 7 bases. The CDR3 totals 13 residues. The J segment lost 2 bases and the V segment lost 6 bases, leaving 3 bases of the junction unmatched. Germline V CDR1 and CDR2: MNHEY, SVGAGI. CDR3: CASRGTAQETQYF. The DNA of the CDR3 is TGTGCCAGCAGGGGGACAGCACAAGAGACCCAGTACTTC.